This is a list of T cell receptor beta chains from one sample in a study of spatial heterogeneity in lung cancer. TCRdb passed the 5' RACE reads through MiXCR, listing each CDR3 protein once. The sample lists 75,000 or so distinct CDR3 sequences; about 8.5% were seen once. Sequenced here: PBMCs, sampled at surgery. Receptor source: a male donor with early-stage non-small cell lung cancer. CDR3s include the opening cysteine and the closing phenylalanine or tryptophan. The order of the fields is D gene, CDR3 length, V gene, clone size, J gene, CDR3 protein, CDR3 DNA. The D gene is left open where the match is weak. Some rows mark clone size as missing; the rest say once, few, many or name a class of expanded clone.

NA	15	TRBV27	few	TRBJ2-1	CASSTPRTTYNEQFF	TGTGCCAGCAGTACCCCCCGGACTACCTACAATGAGCAGTTCTTC
NA	14	TRBV7-8	many	TRBJ1-1	CASSLPGEGTEAFF	TGTGCCAGCAGCTTACCGGGGGAGGGAACTGAAGCTTTCTTT
NA	13	TRBV6-5	many	TRBJ2-7	CASRGGQLAEQYF	TGTGCCAGCAGGGGGGGACAGTTGGCCGAGCAGTACTTC
NA	15	TRBV5-1	few	TRBJ1-1	CASSLTGNGNTEAFF	TGCGCCAGCAGCTTGACAGGTAACGGGAACACTGAAGCTTTCTTT
NA	15	TRBV27	few	TRBJ2-1	CASSLTATAYNEQFF	TGTGCCAGCAGTTTAACGGCAACGGCCTACAATGAGCAGTTCTTC
NA	11	TRBV7-9	few	TRBJ1-2	CASRQDYGYTF	TGTGCCAGCAGACAAGACTATGGCTACACCTTC
NA	14	TRBV24-1	NA	TRBJ1-4	CATSGGGSNEKLFF	TGTGCCACCAGTGGCGGCGGATCGAATGAAAAACTGTTTTTT
NA	15	TRBV6-1	few	TRBJ2-4	CASSVHIHTQNIQYF	TGTGCCAGCAGTGTTCACATTCACACTCAAAACATTCAGTACTTC
NA	20	TRBV12-5	few	TRBJ1-1	CASGLPKETKGPWRTTEAFF	TGTGCTAGTGGTTTGCCCAAAGAGACCAAAGGACCCTGGAGGACCACTGAAGCTTTCTTT
TRBD1	15	TRBV12-3/TRBV12-4	many	TRBJ2-7	CASSFTGATSYEQYF	TGTGCCAGCAGTTTTACAGGGGCGACCTCCTACGAGCAGTACTTC
NA	13	TRBV6-5	few	TRBJ1-1	CASRKLGPTEAFF	TGTGCCAGCAGGAAACTGGGACCCACTGAAGCTTTCTTT
TRBD1	16	TRBV5-1	many	TRBJ2-2	CASSLAGTGGTGELFF	TGCGCCAGCAGCTTGGCCGGGACAGGGGGCACCGGGGAGCTGTTTTTT
NA	14	TRBV6-2/TRBV6-3	NA	TRBJ2-7	CASTSVGMGYEQYF	TGTGCCAGCACCTCCGTCGGGATGGGCTACGAGCAGTACTTC
NA	12	TRBV20-1	many	TRBJ2-7	CSAREDYYEQYF	TGCAGTGCTAGAGAGGACTACTACGAGCAGTACTTC
NA	14	TRBV15	few	TRBJ1-3	CATSRGVSGNTIYF	TGTGCCACCAGCAGAGGGGTATCTGGAAACACCATATATTTT
TRBD2	16	TRBV9	many	TRBJ2-3	CASSVVPREGQDTQYF	TGTGCCAGCAGCGTAGTCCCGCGGGAGGGCCAAGATACGCAGTATTTT
NA	13	TRBV12-3/TRBV12-4	few	TRBJ2-4	CASSFAGSSWGNF	TGTGCCAGCAGTTTTGCCGGGTCCTCCTGGGGTAACTTC
TRBD1	13	TRBV5-1	few	TRBJ2-1	CASGQGDNNEQFF	TGCGCCAGTGGACAGGGGGATAACAATGAGCAGTTCTTC
TRBD2	15	TRBV2	NA	TRBJ2-1	CASSAGTSAYNEQFF	TGTGCCAGCAGTGCAGGGACTAGCGCCTACAATGAGCAGTTCTTC
TRBD2	15	TRBV6-5	few	TRBJ2-1	CASTQLAGVIDEQFF	TGTGCCAGCACTCAACTAGCGGGAGTTATCGATGAGCAGTTCTTC